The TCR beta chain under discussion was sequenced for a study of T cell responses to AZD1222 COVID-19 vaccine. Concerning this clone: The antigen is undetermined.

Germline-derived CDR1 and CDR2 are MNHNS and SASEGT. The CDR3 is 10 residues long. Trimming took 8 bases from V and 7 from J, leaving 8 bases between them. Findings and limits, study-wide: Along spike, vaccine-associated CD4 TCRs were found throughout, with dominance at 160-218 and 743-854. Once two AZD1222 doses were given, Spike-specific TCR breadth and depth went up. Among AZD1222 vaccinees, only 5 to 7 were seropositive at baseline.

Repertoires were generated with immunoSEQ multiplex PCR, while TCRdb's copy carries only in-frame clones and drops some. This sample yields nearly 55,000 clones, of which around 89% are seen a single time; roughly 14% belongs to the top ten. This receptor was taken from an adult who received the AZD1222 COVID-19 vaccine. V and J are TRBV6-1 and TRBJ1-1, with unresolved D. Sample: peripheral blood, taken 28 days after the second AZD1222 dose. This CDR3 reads CASGISEAFF. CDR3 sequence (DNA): TGTGCCAGCGGTATTAGTGAAGCTTTCTTT.